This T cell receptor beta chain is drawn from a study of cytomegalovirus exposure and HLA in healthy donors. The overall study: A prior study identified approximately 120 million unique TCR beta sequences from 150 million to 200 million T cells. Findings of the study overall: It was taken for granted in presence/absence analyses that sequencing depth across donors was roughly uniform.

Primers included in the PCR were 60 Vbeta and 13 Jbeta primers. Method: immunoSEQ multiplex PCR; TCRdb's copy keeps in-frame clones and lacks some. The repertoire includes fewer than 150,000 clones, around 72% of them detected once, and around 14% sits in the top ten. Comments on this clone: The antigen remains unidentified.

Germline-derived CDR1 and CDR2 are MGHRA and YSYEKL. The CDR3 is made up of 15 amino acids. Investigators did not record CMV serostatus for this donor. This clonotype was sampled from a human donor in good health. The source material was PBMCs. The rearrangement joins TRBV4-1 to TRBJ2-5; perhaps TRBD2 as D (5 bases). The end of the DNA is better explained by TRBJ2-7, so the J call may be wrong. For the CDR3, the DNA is TGCGCCAGCAGCCAAGTGAACGCGGGCTCCTACGAGCAGTACTTC. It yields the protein CASSQVNAGSYEQYF.